The rows below give T cell receptor beta chains drawn from one sample of a study of blood T cell repertoires in COVID-19. Using immunoSEQ multiplex PCR, the repertoire was profiled, and TCRdb retains in-frame clones only, with some absent. The data contain under 150,000 clones, 80% of them singletons. The sequencing sample was made of peripheral blood. The receptors stem from a man aged 60 to 69 with active or convalescent COVID-19. Both conserved end residues are part of each CDR3. D genes are given only for firm matches. Clone size is given for some rows only: seen once, a few or many times, or a class if the clone is expanded.

d_gene	v_gene	abundance	j_gene	CDR3nt	CDR3aa
TRBD2	TRBV20-1	-	TRBJ2-1	TGCAGTGCTAGTATACAGGCTAGCGGGAGTCTATCCTACAATGAGCAGTTCTTC	CSASIQASGSLSYNEQFF
TRBD2	TRBV19	once	TRBJ2-1	TGTGCCAGTAGTATCGGGACTAGCGGGAGGCCTTTCTTC	CASSIGTSGRPFF
TRBD1	TRBV11-3	-	TRBJ2-1	TGTGCCAGCAGCGTAGCAGGGTTCCCGGGACAGGGCCCTAATGAGCAGTTCTTC	CASSVAGFPGQGPNEQFF
TRBD2	TRBV28	-	TRBJ2-5	TGTGCCAGCAGTCCCACTAGCGGGTCAGGCCAAGAGACCCAGTACTTC	CASSPTSGSGQETQYF
TRBD2	TRBV5-5	-	TRBJ2-1	TGTGCCAGCAGCTTTCGACTAGCGGATTACAATGAGCAGTTCTTC	CASSFRLADYNEQFF
TRBD2	TRBV9	-	TRBJ2-7	TGTGCCAGCAGCCCGGGGGGGGACTTCTACGAGCAGTACTTC	CASSPGGDFYEQYF
TRBD1	TRBV5-4	-	TRBJ2-7	TGTGCCAGCAGCTTCGACAGGGGCCCTCTGAATTTC	CASSFDRGPLNF
TRBD1	TRBV7-2	-	TRBJ2-3	TGTGCCAGCAGCCCCGGACAGGGAAAGTATTTGGATACGCAGTATTTT	CASSPGQGKYLDTQYF
-	TRBV2	few	TRBJ2-5	TGTGCCAGCAGCCGAGCAAGCGGGTCCGGTGAGACCCAGTACTTC	CASSRASGSGETQYF
TRBD1	TRBV27	-	TRBJ2-3	TGTGCCAGCAGTTCAGGGGGTAGGGCGCAGTATTTT	CASSSGGRAQYF
-	TRBV2	-	TRBJ2-3	TGTGCCAGCAGTGGGTCGGATACGGGAGCCGGCACAGATACGCAGTATTTT	CASSGSDTGAGTDTQYF
-	TRBV28	once	TRBJ2-3	TGTGCCATAAAGGGCGTAGCGGTAAGCACAGATACGCAGTATTTT	CAIKGVAVSTDTQYF
TRBD1	TRBV5-4	-	TRBJ2-5	TGTGCCAGCAGCCAGACAGGGCCAGAGACCCAGTACTTC	CASSQTGPETQYF
-	TRBV19	-	TRBJ2-7	TGTGCCAGTAGACCCTCAGGACATTCCTACGAGCAGTACTTC	CASRPSGHSYEQYF
-	TRBV19	-	TRBJ2-1	TGTGCCAGTAGTATCCTGAGCTCCTACAATGAGCAGTTCTTC	CASSILSSYNEQFF
TRBD1	TRBV6-5	-	TRBJ1-2	TGTGCCAGCAGTTCAGTACGACAGGGAAAAGGCTACACCTTC	CASSSVRQGKGYTF
TRBD2	TRBV25-1	-	TRBJ2-7	TGTGCCAGCAGTGACCCCGTTGCGGGGGGCTCCTACGAGCAGTACTTC	CASSDPVAGGSYEQYF
-	TRBV4-3	-	TRBJ2-7	TGCGCCAGCAGCCAGCTGCGCGGCTACGAGCAGTACTTC	CASSQLRGYEQYF
-	TRBV28	-	TRBJ1-3	TGTGCCAGTTACCCAGGGGTTACTGGAAACACCATATATTTT	CASYPGVTGNTIYF
-	TRBV18	-	TRBJ2-4	TGTGCCAGCTCATTCCCGGGATCCAAAAACATTCAGTACTTC	CASSFPGSKNIQYF
-	TRBV5-1	-	TRBJ2-5	TGCGCCAGCAGCTTACAGGGTGCCCACGGGGAGACCCAGTACTTC	CASSLQGAHGETQYF
-	TRBV19	-	TRBJ2-1	TGTGCCAGTAGTGAGGCGGCATACAATGAGCAGTTCTTC	CASSEAAYNEQFF
-	TRBV7-2	-	TRBJ2-1	TGTGCCAGCAGCTTTCGCGGGGCTCGTGAGCAGTTCTTC	CASSFRGAREQFF
TRBD1	TRBV15	-	TRBJ1-5	TGTGCCACCAGCAGAGACAGGGGGCTTCAGCCCCAGCATTTT	CATSRDRGLQPQHF
-	TRBV9	-	TRBJ2-7	TGTGCCAGCAGCCGCCAGGCAACCGGCTCCTACGAGCAGTACTTC	CASSRQATGSYEQYF
-	TRBV28	-	TRBJ2-7	TGTGCCAGCAGCCTCGAAATGACTTCCTACGAGCAGTACTTC	CASSLEMTSYEQYF
-	TRBV2	-	TRBJ1-2	TGTGCCAGCAGCTCCGAGAGAAACTATGGCTACACCTTC	CASSSERNYGYTF
TRBD1	TRBV29-1	-	TRBJ1-1	TGCAGCGTTGAACAGGGGGACACTGAAGCTTTCTTT	CSVEQGDTEAFF
-	TRBV18	-	TRBJ2-7	TGTGCCAGCTCACCATCCGGGAACGAGCAGTACTTC	CASSPSGNEQYF
TRBD1	TRBV28	-	TRBJ1-2	TGTGCCAGCAGATTACAGGGGGACCTCTATGGCTACACCTTC	CASRLQGDLYGYTF
TRBD1	TRBV18	few	TRBJ2-4	TGTGCCAGCTCCCCTGGACAGGGCGGGAACATTCAGTACTTC	CASSPGQGGNIQYF
TRBD1	TRBV5-6	-	TRBJ2-7	TGTGCCAGCAGCCCAGGGGGCTATACCGACTCCTACGAGCAGTACTTC	CASSPGGYTDSYEQYF
TRBD2	TRBV19	many	TRBJ2-3	TGTGCCAGTAGTCCTTTCGGACTAGCGGGAGGGCCCACAGATACGCAGTATTTT	CASSPFGLAGGPTDTQYF
TRBD2	TRBV27	few	TRBJ2-1	TGTGCCAGCAGTCCCGGGACTAGGAGAGACAATGAGCAGTTCTTC	CASSPGTRRDNEQFF
-	TRBV19	-	TRBJ1-1	TGTGCCAGTAGTATACTTGACAGCAATATGAACACTGAAGCTTTCTTT	CASSILDSNMNTEAFF
-	TRBV11-2	-	TRBJ2-1	TGTGCCAGCAGCCACCCACCTACCTACAATGAGCAGTTCTTC	CASSHPPTYNEQFF
-	TRBV3-1/TRBV3-2	-	TRBJ2-3	TGTGCCAGCAGCCCCTTTTCGCAGACAGATACGCAGTATTTT	CASSPFSQTDTQYF